The 18 T cell receptor beta chains presented below share a single source sample, sequenced in a study of cytomegalovirus exposure and HLA in healthy donors. PCR was performed using 60 Vbeta and 13 Jbeta primers. The table came from immunoSEQ multiplex PCR; TCRdb's copy has only in-frame clones and leaves some out. The profile shows 100,000 to 120,000 clones, 70% to 90% of them singletons. Sequencing was carried out using PBMCs. All receptors derive from a middle-aged man in good health and CMV-seronegative.

This clone was seen a single time. This chain connects TRBV5-8 to TRBJ1-5; the match to TRBD1 covers 7 bases. V lost 0 bases and J lost 9; bases outside the gene matches: 6. The length of the CDR3 is 14 residues. CDR1 is SGHTS, CDR2 YDEGEE, per germline. This CDR3 is CASSLEWDRLPQHF. The CDR3 DNA sequence: TGTGCCAGCAGCTTGGAATGGGACAGATTGCCCCAGCATTTT.

The chain combines TRBV29-1 with TRBJ2-1; 7 nucleotides agree with TRBD1. V lost 8 bases and J lost 3; bases outside the gene matches: 7. Germline V gene lookup returns CDR1 SQVTM and CDR2 ANQGSEA. CDR3 length: 13 amino acids. The CDR3 reads CSTRTGVYNEQFF. In nucleotides, the CDR3 is TGCAGCACCAGGACAGGCGTCTACAATGAGCAGTTCTTC.

The chain has TRBV9 and TRBJ1-5, with 7 bases fitting TRBD1. V was pared by 10 bases and J by 4 bases, with 5 bases of the junction left unmatched. The CDR3 extends over 12 amino acids. Germline CDR1 is SGDLS and CDR2 is YYNGEE. The CDR3 sequence is CAGGTANQPQHF. CDR3 nucleotide sequence: TGTGCCGGGGGGACAGCTAATCAGCCCCAGCATTTT.

This CDR3 reads CAWSGGQGSTDTQYF. The CDR3 region has the DNA TGTGCCTGGAGTGGGGGACAGGGAAGCACAGATACGCAGTATTTT. The chain employs TRBV30 and TRBJ2-3, with 9 bases that match TRBD1. This CDR3 comprises 15 residues. Germline V lookup: CDR1 GTSNPN, CDR2 SVGIG (reference sequence). Trimming removed 1 base from V and 0 bases from J; junction bases left unmatched: 2.

This chain connects TRBV5-1 to TRBJ1-6; D unclear. V lost 4 bases and J 6 bases, leaving 8 bases between the germline ends. The CDR3 is 13 residues long. Looked up from germline, CDR1 is SGHRS and CDR2 is YFSETQ. Written as DNA, the CDR3 is TGCGCCAGCAGCCTAGTCAGTAATTCACCCCTCCACTTT. It encodes CASSLVSNSPLHF.

The chain recombines TRBV5-6 with TRBJ1-2; 10 nucleotides line up with TRBD1. CDR1 is SGHDT and CDR2 is YYEEEE in the germline V gene. The CDR3 spans 16 residues. V gave up 4 bases and J gave up 3 bases; unmatched junction bases: 9. The CDR3 DNA is TGTGCCAGCAGCCCTCCCGGGACAGGGGTTTACTATGGCTACACCTTC. This sequence encodes CASSPPGTGVYYGYTF.

The genes are TRBV6-1 and TRBJ1-2, with TRBD1 identical over 7 bases. J gave up 3 bases and V 5 bases, and 6 bases lay outside the gene matches. This CDR3 has 14 amino acids. Germline-derived CDR1 and CDR2 are MNHNS and SASEGT. The CDR3: CASSPKGQYYGYTF. CDR3 bases: TGTGCCAGCAGTCCCAAGGGACAGTACTATGGCTACACCTTC.

The chain joins TRBV7-6 to TRBJ2-1, with 7 bases that match TRBD2. The CDR3 is made up of 16 amino acids. Germline-derived CDR1 and CDR2 are SGHVS and FNYEAQ. J lost 0 bases, V lost 6 bases, and 8 bases had no gene match. In DNA, the CDR3 is TGTGCCAGCAGTCGACTAGCTACGAGCTCCTACAATGAGCAGTTCTTC. Translation: CASSRLATSSYNEQFF.

The chain joins TRBV2 to TRBJ1-6, with D perhaps TRBD1 (5 bases). Trimming removed 8 bases from V and 16 bases from J, with 21 bases in between. CDR3 length: 13 amino acids. The germline V gene has CDR1 SNHLY and CDR2 FYNNEI. The CDR3 here is CASREGAGSGLHF. The CDR3, as DNA: TGTGCCAGCCGGGAAGGGGCAGGGAGCGGGCTCCACTTT.

V and J are TRBV5-1 and TRBJ2-7; 9 bases match TRBD1. Germline assignment: CDR1 SGHRS and CDR2 YFSETQ. The CDR3 is 13 residues long. J lost 2 bases, V lost 4 bases, and 1 base had no gene match. For the CDR3, the DNA is TGCGCCAGCAGCCGGGACAGGGCCTACGAGCAGTACTTC. As protein: CASSRDRAYEQYF.

The V and J genes are TRBV5-1 and TRBJ2-7, with 9 bases identical to TRBD1. CDR3 length: 14 amino acids. J gave up 5 bases and V 0 bases, and 3 bases lay outside the gene matches. CDR1 and CDR2 from the germline V gene are SGHRS and YFSETQ. CDR3 DNA: TGCGCCAGCAGCTTGGGGGGACAGGGTAACGAGCAGTACTTC. Translated: CASSLGGQGNEQYF.

As concerns this clone: This specimen includes other DNA sequences encoding the same CDR3. The V gene is TRBV2, the J gene TRBJ1-5, with 8 bases fitting TRBD1. The germline V gene encodes CDR1 SNHLY and CDR2 FYNNEI. The length of the CDR3 is 13 residues. V dropped 6 bases and J dropped 2; count of bases not matched to a gene: 0. This CDR3 reads CASRTGGNQPQHF. The CDR3 bases are TGTGCCAGCAGGACAGGGGGCAATCAGCCCCAGCATTTT. Supplemented by reference TRBV2 and TRBJ1-5, the full variable domain reads EPEVTQTPSHQVTQMGQEVILRCVPISNHLYFYWYRQILGQKVEFLVSFYNNEISEKSEIFDDQFSVERPDGSNFTLKIRSTKLEDSAMYFCASRTGGNQPQHFGDGTRLSIL.

Here the CDR3 DNA reads TGTGCCTGGAGTACCGGGGGCACTGAAGCTTTCTTT. It is translated as CAWSTGGTEAFF. This chain uses TRBV30 with TRBJ1-1; a weak D match, TRBD1 (5 bases). Trimming took 2 bases from V and 4 from J, leaving 8 bases between them. The CDR3 runs 12 residues. Germline loops: CDR1 GTSNPN, CDR2 SVGIG (reference sequence).

The CDR3: CASSLTRGLVYNEQFF. The CDR3 DNA is TGTGCCAGCAGTTTAACCCGGGGGTTAGTCTACAATGAGCAGTTCTTC. The rearrangement links TRBV28 to TRBJ2-1; a weak D match, TRBD2 (6 bases). The ends were cut back, 2 bases at V and 3 bases at J, with 14 bases in the middle. The CDR3 runs 16 residues. Germline values: CDR1 MDHEN, CDR2 SYDVKM.

The V and J genes are TRBV7-2 and TRBJ1-6, with 8 bases lining up with TRBD1. Germline V lookup: CDR1 SGHTA, CDR2 FQGNSA. The V segment lost 5 bases and the J segment 8 bases; nucleotides outside the gene matches: 11. The CDR3 totals 16 residues. The CDR3 DNA reads TGTGCCAGCAGCCGATCGCAGGGGGCGATTGATTCACCCCTCCACTTT. Protein sequence: CASSRSQGAIDSPLHF.

The chain joins TRBV7-6 to TRBJ2-7; the D is unclear. The germline V gene encodes CDR1 SGHVS and CDR2 FNYEAQ. V dropped 8 bases and J dropped 3 bases, with 11 bases sitting between them. This CDR3 comprises 12 residues. DNA for the CDR3: TGTGCCAGCGGCCGCGACTTCTACGAGCAGTACTTC. Protein product: CASGRDFYEQYF.

The chain uses TRBV2 and TRBJ1-1, with 7 bases fitting TRBD1. CDR3 length equals 13 residues. Unmatched junction bases numbered 1, after V lost 5 bases and J lost 1 base. CDR1 and CDR2 from the germline V gene are SNHLY and FYNNEI. CDR3 DNA: TGTGCCAGCAGTAACAGGGGGAACACTGAAGCTTTCTTT. Protein: CASSNRGNTEAFF.

This clone has just a few counts. The chain uses TRBV7-6 and TRBJ2-1; D uncertain. The V end lost 0 bases, the J end lost 0 bases, and 3 bases lay between the germline ends. Germline V lookup: CDR1 SGHVS, CDR2 FNYEAQ. CDR3 size: 14 residues. CDR3 sequence reads: CASSLAGSYNEQFF. CDR3 DNA sequence: TGTGCCAGCAGCTTAGCCGGCTCCTACAATGAGCAGTTCTTC.